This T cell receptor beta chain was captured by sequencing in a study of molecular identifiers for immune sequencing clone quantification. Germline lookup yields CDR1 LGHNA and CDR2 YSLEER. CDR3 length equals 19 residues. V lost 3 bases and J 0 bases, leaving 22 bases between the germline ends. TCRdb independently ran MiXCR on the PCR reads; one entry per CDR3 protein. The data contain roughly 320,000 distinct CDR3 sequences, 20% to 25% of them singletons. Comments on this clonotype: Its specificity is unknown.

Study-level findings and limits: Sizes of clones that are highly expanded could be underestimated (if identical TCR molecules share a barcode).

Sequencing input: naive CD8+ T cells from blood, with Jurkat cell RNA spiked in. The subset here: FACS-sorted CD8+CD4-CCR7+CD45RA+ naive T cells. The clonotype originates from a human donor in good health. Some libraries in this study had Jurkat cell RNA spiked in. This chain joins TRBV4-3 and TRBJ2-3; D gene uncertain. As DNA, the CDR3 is TGCGCCAGCAGCCATCTCTCCCGGGTAGTGGGCTCTAGCACAGATACGCAGTATTTT. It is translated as CASSHLSRVVGSSTDTQYF.